This T cell receptor beta chain was documented in a study of patients and donors after allogeneic stem cell transplantation. The sample holds a few counts of this clonotype. MiXCR, run by TCRdb on the RT-PCR reads, gives a single entry per CDR3 protein. Among 90,000 to 120,000 distinct CDR3 sequences listed, 35% were seen once. This CDR3 spans 17 amino acids. Trimming shortened V by 0 bases and J by 5 bases, and 19 bases separated the two germline ends. Per the germline V gene, CDR1 is LNHNV and CDR2 is YYDKDF (reference sequence). The sample consisted of blood, either unsorted or a sorted T cell fraction (not recorded which). The chain employs TRBV15 and TRBJ1-2; D perhaps matches TRBD1 (5 bases). This sequence originates from a human donor who was either an allogeneic HSCT recipient or a stem cell or donor lymphocyte infusion donor (not recorded which). It is not recorded whose cells these are; they may come from a transplant donor. The CDR3 sequence is CATSRDRGGRSLYGYTF. CDR3 nucleotides: TGTGCCACCAGCAGAGATCGGGGCGGCAGGTCTTTGTATGGCTACACCTTC.